The 15 T cell receptor beta chains below come from one sample, sequenced in a study of regulatory T cells in long-lasting Graves disease. Time point: newly diagnosed GD, antithyroid drugs for less than 3 months. Construction of the TCR library relied on RNA isolated from PBMCs. Combining iRepertoire HTBI primers with Arm-PCR of CDR3 regions, the authors built TCR beta libraries. TCRdb reprocessed the multiplex PCR reads via MiXCR and lists one record per CDR3 protein. The repertoire holds 680,000 or so distinct CDR3 sequences, 16% seen once, with under 20% in the top ten. The same sample was also used in a study of T cells in Graves' hyperthyroidism and ophthalmopathy.

The sequencing used peripheral blood mononuclear cells (PBMCs), collected at new diagnosis, from a patient treated with antithyroid drugs. The receptors stem from a woman under 40 with Graves disease.

The V gene is TRBV2, the J gene TRBJ2-4; the match to TRBD1 covers 10 bases. Germline V gives CDR1 SNHLY, CDR2 FYNNEI. V dropped 2 bases and J dropped 7; count of bases not matched to a gene: 8. The CDR3 runs 16 residues. CDR3 bases: TGTGCCAGCAGTGAACAGGGAGCGGGACAGGGGAACATTCAGTACTTC. This translates into CASSEQGAGQGNIQYF.

As for this clonotype: Relative to the germline gene, one junction end is altered; a read error may explain this. V and J are TRBV3-1 and TRBJ1-2; a possible D gene is TRBD1 (5 bases). This CDR3 has 13 amino acids. CDR1 is LGHDT, CDR2 YNNKEL, per germline (reference sequence). The CDR3 sequence is CAISQPGGYGYTF. DNA of the CDR3: TGTGCCATCAGCCAACCGGGGGGCTATGGCTACACCTTC.

This clonotype occurred many times. The rearrangement uses TRBV12-5 and TRBJ2-3; 8 positions agree with TRBD1. The CDR3 spans 13 residues. V gave up 6 bases and J gave up 6 bases; unmatched junction bases: 5. CDR1 and CDR2 (germline): LGHNT, FRNRAP. DNA for the CDR3: TGTGCTAGTGGCCCAGGGGGCGCGGATACGCAGTATTTT. Protein sequence: CASGPGGADTQYF.

This clonotype was detected many times. V is TRBV11-1 and J is TRBJ1-4, with unresolved D. V was pared by 2 bases and J by 8 bases, with 12 bases between. Germline V gene lookup returns CDR1 SGHAT and CDR2 FQDESV (reference sequence). CDR3 size: 14 residues. The CDR3: CASSLSRVEEKLFF. In nucleotides, the CDR3 is TGTGCCAGCAGCTTATCACGGGTGGAAGAAAAACTGTTTTTT.

Points on this clonotype: One base away lies a much larger clone, so this may be a sequencing read error. The chain recombines TRBV7-9 with TRBJ2-2; possibly TRBD1 for D (6 bases). The CDR3 has 17 amino acids. In germline, CDR1 is SEHNR, CDR2 FQNEAQ (reference sequence). This CDR3 is CASNLGRGGANTGELFF. The CDR3 DNA is TGTGCCAGCAACTTAGGTCGTGGGGGCGCGAACACCGGGGAGCTGTTTTTT.

This clonotype was counted a few times. The chain is built from TRBV28 and TRBJ2-1; 7 nucleotides match TRBD1. Germline assignment: CDR1 MDHEN and CDR2 SYDVKM. The CDR3 has 18 amino acids. Trimming removed 2 bases from V and 9 bases from J; junction bases left unmatched: 19. The CDR3 bases are TGTGCCAGCAGTTTAGTCGCGAGGGCGACAGGGTTAAGGGGTGAGCAGTTCTTC. This codes for CASSLVARATGLRGEQFF.

The J gene is TRBJ2-7, the V gene TRBV5-1; D possibly corresponds to TRBD1 (6 bases). The CDR3 is 14 residues long. V lost 4 bases, J lost 3 bases, and 14 bases lay in between. Germline loops: CDR1 SGHRS, CDR2 YFSETQ. The CDR3, as DNA: TGCGCCAGCAGCCCGGGACACCAACTCTACGAGCAGTACTTC. Translated, it gives CASSPGHQLYEQYF.

The V and J genes are TRBV15 and TRBJ2-2; D is ambiguous. V dropped 1 base and J dropped 6 bases, with 6 bases sitting between them. Germline V CDR1 and CDR2: LNHNV, YYDKDF (reference sequence). The CDR3 sequence is 13 residues long. Here the CDR3 DNA reads TGTGCCACCAGCAGAGTTCCCTCCGGGGAGCTGTTTTTT. As protein: CATSRVPSGELFF.

CDR3 DNA sequence: TGTGCCAGCAGTGCCGCGGGACAGGGGGTTTCACCCCTCCACTTT. It is translated as CASSAAGQGVSPLHF. This chain links TRBV2 with TRBJ1-6; 11 bases map to TRBD1. The CDR3 is made up of 15 amino acids. Germline V gene sequence: CDR1 SNHLY, CDR2 FYNNEI. V gave up 4 bases and J gave up 9 bases; unmatched junction bases: 5. Full variable domain (missing parts from reference TRBV2 and TRBJ1-6): EPEVTQTPSHQVTQMGQEVILRCVPISNHLYFYWYRQILGQKVEFLVSFYNNEISEKSEIFDDQFSVERPDGSNFTLKIRSTKLEDSAMYFCASSAAGQGVSPLHFGNGTRLTVT.

This clonotype was picked up a small number of times. The chain joins TRBV6-1 to TRBJ2-7; tentative D call: TRBD1 (6 bases). V shed 7 bases and J shed 3 bases, with 13 bases lying between them. This CDR3 contains 13 residues. Germline V gene data show CDR1 as MNHNS and CDR2 as SASEGT. CDR3 nucleotide sequence: TGTGCCAGCACTTGGACAGCTGACTACGAGCAGTACTTC. It codes for CASTWTADYEQYF.

In DNA, the CDR3 is TGTGCCAGCAGCTTGGTGACGGCCCAAGAGACCCAGTACTTC. This codes for CASSLVTAQETQYF. The chain carries TRBV5-4 and TRBJ2-5, with D unclear. The CDR3 loop spans 14 amino acids. The germline V gene has CDR1 SGHNT and CDR2 YYREEE (reference sequence). V lost 0 bases to trimming and J lost 1 base, with 7 bases between them.

This clonotype was counted a few times. CDR3 residues: CASGLTPTGTQYF. Written as DNA, the CDR3 is TGTGCTAGTGGTTTAACCCCGACGGGGACCCAGTACTTC. This chain joins TRBV12-5 and TRBJ2-5; D not certain. The CDR3 runs 13 residues. From germline, CDR1 is LGHNT and CDR2 FRNRAP. V lost 3 bases to trimming and J lost 7 bases, with 12 bases between them.

This clonotype has a count of ten or more. The chain employs TRBV28 and TRBJ2-1; D unclear. Looked up from germline, CDR1 is MDHEN and CDR2 is SYDVKM. This CDR3 is built from 15 residues. Trimming pared 5 bases from V and 3 bases from J, leaving 14 bases between. The CDR3 nucleotides are TGTGCCAGCAGTGACAATAGTTGGGACTACAATGAGCAGTTCTTC. Its translation: CASSDNSWDYNEQFF.

The rearrangement links TRBV30 to TRBJ1-3, with 9 positions matching TRBD1. The CDR3 is 14 residues long. Germline-derived CDR1 and CDR2 are GTSNPN and SVGIG (reference sequence). V lost 5 bases to trimming and J lost 4 bases; unmatched junction nucleotides: 6. CDR3 bases: TGTGCCTGGGGGGGACAGGGAGTAGGAAACACCATATATTTT. Its translation: CAWGGQGVGNTIYF.

This clonotype was counted a few times. The rearrangement joins TRBV7-8 to TRBJ2-1, with D maybe TRBD2 (5 bases). Germline CDR1 reads SGHVS; CDR2 reads FQNEAQ. With 0 bases removed from V and 5 bases from J, the gap between germline ends came to 14 bases. The CDR3 runs to 16 residues. CDR3: CASSLASGLLNNEQFF. CDR3 DNA: TGTGCCAGCAGCTTAGCGTCCGGACTCCTTAACAATGAGCAGTTCTTC. Filled out from reference TRBV7-8 and TRBJ2-1, the complete variable domain reads GAGVSQSPRYKVAKRGQDVALRCDPISGHVSLFWYQQALGQGPEFLTYFQNEAQLDKSGLPSDRFFAERPEGSVSTLKIQRTQQEDSAVYLCASSLASGLLNNEQFFGPGTRLTVL.